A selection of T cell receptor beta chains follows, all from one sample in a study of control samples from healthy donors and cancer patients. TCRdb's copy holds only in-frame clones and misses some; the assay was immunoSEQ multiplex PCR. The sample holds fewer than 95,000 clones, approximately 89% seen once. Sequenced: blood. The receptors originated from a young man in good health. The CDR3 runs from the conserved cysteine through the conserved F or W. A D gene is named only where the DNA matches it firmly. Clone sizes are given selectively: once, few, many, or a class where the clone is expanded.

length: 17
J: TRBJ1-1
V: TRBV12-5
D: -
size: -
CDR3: CASGWNRIMGTNTEAFF
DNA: TGTGCTAGTGGTTGGAACAGGATTATGGGGACGAACACTGAAGCTTTCTTT

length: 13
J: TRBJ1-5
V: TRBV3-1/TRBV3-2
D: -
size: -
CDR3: CASSPVPNQPQHF
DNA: TGTGCCAGCAGCCCAGTGCCCAATCAGCCCCAGCATTTT

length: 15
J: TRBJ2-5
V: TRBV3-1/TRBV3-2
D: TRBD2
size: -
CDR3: CASRMGLAGAETQYF
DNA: TGTGCCAGCAGGATGGGACTAGCGGGAGCCGAGACCCAGTACTTC

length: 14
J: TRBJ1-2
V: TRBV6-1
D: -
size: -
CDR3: CASSELWDNYGYTF
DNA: TGTGCCAGCAGTGAACTGTGGGATAACTATGGCTACACCTTC

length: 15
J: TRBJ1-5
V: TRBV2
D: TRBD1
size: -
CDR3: CASREGQGAGQPQHF
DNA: TGTGCCAGCAGAGAGGGACAGGGGGCGGGTCAGCCCCAGCATTTT

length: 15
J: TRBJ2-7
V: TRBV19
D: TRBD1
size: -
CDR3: CASSSRTGDFYEQYF
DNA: TGTGCCAGTAGTTCCCGGACAGGGGACTTCTACGAGCAGTACTTC

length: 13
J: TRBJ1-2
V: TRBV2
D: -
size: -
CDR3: CASTDGPNYGYTF
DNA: TGTGCCAGCACGGACGGACCTAACTATGGCTACACCTTC

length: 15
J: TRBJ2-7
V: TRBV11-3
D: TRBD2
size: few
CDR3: CASSLRGTSGYEQYF
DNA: TGTGCCAGCAGCTTAAGAGGGACTAGCGGTTACGAGCAGTACTTC

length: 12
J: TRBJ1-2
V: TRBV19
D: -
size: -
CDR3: CASRLGNYGYTF
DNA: TGTGCCAGCCGGTTGGGGAACTATGGCTACACCTTC

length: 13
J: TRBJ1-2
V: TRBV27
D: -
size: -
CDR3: CASSLSEGGGYTF
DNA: TGTGCCAGCAGTTTATCCGAGGGGGGGGGCTACACCTTC

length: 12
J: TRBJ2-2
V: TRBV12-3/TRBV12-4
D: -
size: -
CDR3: CASRENTGELFF
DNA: TGTGCCAGCAGAGAAAACACCGGGGAGCTGTTTTTT

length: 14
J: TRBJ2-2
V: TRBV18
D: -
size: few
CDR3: CASSSGTNTGELFF
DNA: TGTGCCAGCTCCTCGGGGACGAACACCGGGGAGCTGTTTTTT

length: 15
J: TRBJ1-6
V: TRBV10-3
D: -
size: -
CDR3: CAISVSRTANSPLHF
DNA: TGTGCCATCAGTGTTTCCAGGACAGCTAATTCACCCCTCCACTTT

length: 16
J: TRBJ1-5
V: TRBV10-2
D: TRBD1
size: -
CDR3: CASPEGAGYSNQPQHF
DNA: TGCGCCAGCCCTGAGGGGGCAGGGTATAGCAATCAGCCCCAGCATTTT

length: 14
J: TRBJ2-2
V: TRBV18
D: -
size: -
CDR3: CASSRGLRTGELFF
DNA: TGTGCCAGCTCACGGGGTCTCCGAACCGGGGAGCTGTTTTTT

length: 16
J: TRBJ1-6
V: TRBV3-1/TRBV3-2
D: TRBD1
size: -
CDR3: CASSQTGGRGNSPLHF
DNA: TGTGCCAGCAGCCAAACAGGGGGCCGAGGGAATTCACCCCTCCACTTT

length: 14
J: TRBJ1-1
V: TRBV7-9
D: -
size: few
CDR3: CASSFRERNTEAFF
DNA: TGTGCCAGCAGCTTCCGGGAGAGGAACACTGAAGCTTTCTTT

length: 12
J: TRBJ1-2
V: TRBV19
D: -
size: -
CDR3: CASSAEDYGYTF
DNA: TGTGCCAGTAGTGCAGAGGACTATGGCTACACCTTC

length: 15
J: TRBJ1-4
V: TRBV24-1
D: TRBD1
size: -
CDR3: CATSDFTGVREKLFF
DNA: TGTGCCACCAGTGATTTTACAGGGGTCAGGGAAAAACTGTTTTTT

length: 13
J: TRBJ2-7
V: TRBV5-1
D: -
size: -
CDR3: CASSLGMDYEQYF
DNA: TGCGCCAGCAGCTTGGGGATGGACTACGAGCAGTACTTC

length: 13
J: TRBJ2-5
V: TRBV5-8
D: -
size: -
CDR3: CASSLTNQETQYF
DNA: TGTGCCAGCAGCTTGACAAACCAAGAGACCCAGTACTTC

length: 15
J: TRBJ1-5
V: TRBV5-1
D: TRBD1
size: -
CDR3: CASSPQGASNQPQHF
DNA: TGCGCCAGCAGCCCACAGGGGGCTAGCAATCAGCCCCAGCATTTT

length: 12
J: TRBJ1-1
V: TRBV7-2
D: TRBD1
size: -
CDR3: CASSRRGAHTFF
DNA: TGTGCCAGCAGCCGCAGGGGGGCCCATACTTTCTTT

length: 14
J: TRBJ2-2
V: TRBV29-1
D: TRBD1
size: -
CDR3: CSGWTGGNTGELFF
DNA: TGCAGCGGGTGGACAGGCGGAAACACCGGGGAGCTGTTTTTT

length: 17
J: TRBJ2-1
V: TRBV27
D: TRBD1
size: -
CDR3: CASTNLKLGQGAWEQFF
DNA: TGTGCCAGCACCAACCTAAAACTGGGACAGGGGGCATGGGAGCAGTTCTTC

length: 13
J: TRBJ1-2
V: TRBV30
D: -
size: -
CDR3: CAWTMDSHYGYTF
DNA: TGTGCCTGGACCATGGACAGTCACTATGGCTACACCTTC

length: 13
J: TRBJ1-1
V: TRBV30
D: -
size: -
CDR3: CAWGRPQNTEAFF
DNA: TGTGCCTGGGGTAGACCCCAGAACACTGAAGCTTTCTTT

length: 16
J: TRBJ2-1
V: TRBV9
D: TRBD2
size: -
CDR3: CASSVFGQGGYNEQFF
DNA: TGTGCCAGCAGCGTCTTCGGGCAGGGAGGGTACAATGAGCAGTTCTTC

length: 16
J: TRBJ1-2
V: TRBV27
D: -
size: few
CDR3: CASFNSGGPGPHGYTF
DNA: TGTGCCAGCTTCAATAGTGGGGGGCCCGGACCTCACGGCTACACCTTC

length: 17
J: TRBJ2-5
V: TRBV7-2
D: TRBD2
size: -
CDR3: CASSPVAGAVYQETQYF
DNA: TGTGCCAGCAGCCCAGTAGCGGGGGCCGTATACCAAGAGACCCAGTACTTC

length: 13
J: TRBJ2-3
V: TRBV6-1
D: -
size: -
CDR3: CASSEGKRDTQYF
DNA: TGTGCCAGCAGTGAAGGGAAGCGAGATACGCAGTATTTT

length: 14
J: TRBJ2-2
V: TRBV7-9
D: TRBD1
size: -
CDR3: CASSQGQKNGELFF
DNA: TGTGCCAGCAGCCAGGGACAGAAGAACGGGGAGCTGTTTTTT

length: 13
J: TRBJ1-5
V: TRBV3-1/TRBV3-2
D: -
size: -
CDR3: CASSQDRNQPQHF
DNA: TGTGCCAGCAGCCAAGACCGCAATCAGCCCCAGCATTTT

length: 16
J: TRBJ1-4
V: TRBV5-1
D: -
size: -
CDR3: CASSLVGGGADEKLFF
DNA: TGCGCCAGCAGCTTGGTGGGAGGGGGGGCCGATGAAAAACTGTTTTTT

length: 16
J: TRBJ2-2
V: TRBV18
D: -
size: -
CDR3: CASHAGRAYPVGELFF
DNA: TGTGCCAGCCACGCCGGTAGGGCGTACCCTGTCGGGGAGCTGTTTTTT

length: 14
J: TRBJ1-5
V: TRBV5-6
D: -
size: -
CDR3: CASSLRAYNQPQHF
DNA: TGTGCCAGCAGCCTCAGGGCTTACAATCAGCCCCAGCATTTT

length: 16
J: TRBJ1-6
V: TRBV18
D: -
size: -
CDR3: CASSPTSGPQNSPLHF
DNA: TGTGCCAGCTCACCAACCTCCGGGCCCCAGAATTCACCCCTCCACTTT

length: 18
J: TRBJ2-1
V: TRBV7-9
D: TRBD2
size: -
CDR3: CASSSTTGTSGGHGEQFF
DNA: TGTGCCAGCAGCTCAACGACCGGGACTAGCGGGGGGCACGGTGAGCAGTTCTTC

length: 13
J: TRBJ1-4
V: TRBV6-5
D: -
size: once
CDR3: CASFSPMNEKLFF
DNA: TGTGCCAGCTTTAGCCCGATGAATGAAAAACTGTTTTTT

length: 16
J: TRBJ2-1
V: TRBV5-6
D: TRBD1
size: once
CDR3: CASSPNRGFSYNEQFF
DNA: TGTGCCAGCAGCCCCAACAGGGGATTTTCCTACAATGAGCAGTTCTTC

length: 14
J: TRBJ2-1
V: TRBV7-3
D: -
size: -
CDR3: CASSSGTSPNEQFF
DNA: TGTGCCAGCAGCTCCGGGACCTCACCGAATGAGCAGTTCTTC

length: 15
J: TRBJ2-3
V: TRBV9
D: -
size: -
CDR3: CASSPGTILTDTQYF
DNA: TGTGCCAGCAGCCCCGGGACAATTCTCACAGATACGCAGTATTTT

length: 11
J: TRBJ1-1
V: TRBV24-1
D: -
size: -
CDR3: CTQGMNTEAFF
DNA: TGCACACAAGGGATGAACACTGAAGCTTTCTTT